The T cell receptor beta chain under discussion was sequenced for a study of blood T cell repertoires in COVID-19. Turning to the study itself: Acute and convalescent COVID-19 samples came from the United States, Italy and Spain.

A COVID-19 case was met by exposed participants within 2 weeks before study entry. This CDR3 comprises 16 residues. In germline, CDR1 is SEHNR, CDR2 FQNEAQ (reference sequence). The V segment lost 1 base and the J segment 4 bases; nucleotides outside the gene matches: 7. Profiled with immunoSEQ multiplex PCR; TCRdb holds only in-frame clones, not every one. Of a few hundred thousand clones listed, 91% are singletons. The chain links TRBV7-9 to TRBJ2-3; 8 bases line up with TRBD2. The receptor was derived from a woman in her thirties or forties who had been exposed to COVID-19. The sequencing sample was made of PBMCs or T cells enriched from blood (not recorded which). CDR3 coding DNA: TGTGCCAGCAGCTTAGGCGGGGGGATTGGGGCAGATACGCAGTATTTT. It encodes CASSLGGGIGADTQYF.